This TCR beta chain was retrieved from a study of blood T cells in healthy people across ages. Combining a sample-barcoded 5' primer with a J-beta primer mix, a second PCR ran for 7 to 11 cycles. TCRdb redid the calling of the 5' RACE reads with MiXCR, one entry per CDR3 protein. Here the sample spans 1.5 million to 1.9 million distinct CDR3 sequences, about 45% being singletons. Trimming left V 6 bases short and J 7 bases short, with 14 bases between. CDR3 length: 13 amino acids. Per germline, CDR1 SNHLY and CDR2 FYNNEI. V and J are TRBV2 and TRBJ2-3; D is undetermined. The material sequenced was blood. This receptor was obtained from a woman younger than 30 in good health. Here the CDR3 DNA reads TGTGCCAGCAGGAGGTGGTTCTCCAATACGCAGTATTTT. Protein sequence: CASRRWFSNTQYF.